What follows is one T cell receptor beta chain and its context. Sequencing used immunoSEQ multiplex PCR; TCRdb keeps in-frame clones, though not all of them. The sample records approximately 2.3 million clones, roughly 93% being singletons. This sample was included in a study of shared clonotypes between healthy human individuals. This CDR3 spans 14 amino acids. CDR1 is GTSNPN and CDR2 is SVGIG in the germline V gene (reference sequence). The sequencing input was naive CD4+ T cells from PBMCs. The subset denotes: CD45RA+ positively selected. The clonotype was recovered from a man aged 18 to 35 in good health. Some clones in this sample may be carry-over from other donors' samples. The V and J genes are TRBV30 and TRBJ2-5; D gene ambiguous. The closer fit of TRBJ2-7 to the DNA end suggests the J call may be wrong. In DNA form, the CDR3 reads TGTGCCTGGAGTTTCAGGAGAAGCTCCTACGAGCAGTACTTC. Translation: CAWSFRRSSYEQYF.